These T cell receptor beta chains were read from a single sample in a study of blood T cell repertoires in COVID-19. Clones were read by immunoSEQ multiplex PCR, and TCRdb kept only the in-frame ones, dropping some. The repertoire holds approximately 65,000 clones, with approximately 80% as singletons. Sequenced sample: PBMCs or T cells enriched from blood (not recorded which). These receptors came from a woman aged 40 to 50 with acute COVID-19. CDR3s include the opening cysteine and the closing phenylalanine or tryptophan. A D gene is named only where the DNA matches it firmly.

V gene	D gene	CDR3 length	J gene	CDR3 protein
TRBV10-3	TRBD2	17	TRBJ2-2	CAISGWGAGEGSGELFF
TRBV7-7	NA	17	TRBJ2-3	CASSPRSQPGQPDTQYF
TRBV9	NA	14	TRBJ2-7	CASSVVASSYEQYF
TRBV7-8	TRBD1	18	TRBJ1-5	CASSTTGGFGYSNQPQHF
TRBV13	NA	13	TRBJ1-2	CASSLRGIYGYTF
TRBV10-1	NA	13	TRBJ2-4	CASSKTREDIQYF
TRBV28	NA	15	TRBJ1-1	CASSSNRVWSTEAFF
TRBV4-1	NA	15	TRBJ1-1	CASSQVRGSPTEAFF
TRBV7-3	TRBD2	16	TRBJ2-2	CASSPLAGGNTGELFF
TRBV6-2/TRBV6-3	TRBD2	17	TRBJ2-1	CASSYSGLAGVYNEQFF
TRBV2	TRBD2	15	TRBJ2-3	CASSGPSGGVDTQYF
TRBV13	TRBD1	17	TRBJ1-3	CASSLPLQGVGGNTIYF
TRBV9	TRBD1	17	TRBJ1-2	CASSSGQGGGLGYGYTF
TRBV5-1	TRBD2	15	TRBJ2-7	CASSPPSGNPYEQYF
TRBV7-3	NA	18	TRBJ2-6	CASSLMRARGSGANVLTF
TRBV19	NA	18	TRBJ1-5	CASNLVGPLRGSGQPQHF
TRBV5-1	TRBD1	14	TRBJ1-1	CASSSRTGGTEAFF
TRBV29-1	NA	13	TRBJ1-5	CSASLDSNQPQHF
TRBV11-2	NA	16	TRBJ2-3	CASSLIPRDNTDTQYF
TRBV5-8	NA	15	TRBJ2-1	CASSQDGSSYNEQFF
TRBV20-1	TRBD1	13	TRBJ1-1	CSASKDRRTEAFF
TRBV2	TRBD1	14	TRBJ2-2	CASRTGGDTGELFF
TRBV11-2	NA	15	TRBJ1-3	CASSPQGNPGNTIYF
TRBV5-6	NA	19	TRBJ1-6	CASRLPGQPVSSYNSPLHF
TRBV7-6	NA	15	TRBJ1-5	CASSLGQNMNQPQHF
TRBV19	NA	16	TRBJ2-1	CASTSGTPSSADEQFF
TRBV27	NA	14	TRBJ1-2	CASSLSGGGYGYTF
TRBV5-1	NA	15	TRBJ2-3	CASSAPAGRTDTQYF
TRBV27	NA	13	TRBJ2-1	CAAGQGVYNEQFF
TRBV10-3	TRBD2	16	TRBJ2-3	CAISESQRGSTDTQYF
TRBV7-9	TRBD1	15	TRBJ1-1	CASSLGGGFDTEAFF
TRBV28	NA	16	TRBJ2-7	CASSLPAFGASYEQYF
TRBV3-1/TRBV3-2	NA	14	TRBJ1-6	CASSQDLGASPLHF
TRBV14	NA	14	TRBJ2-7	CASSRKGDSYEQYF
TRBV5-6	NA	14	TRBJ2-7	CASSLYRSSYEQYF
TRBV5-1	NA	15	TRBJ1-5	CASSLGGDSYQPQHF
TRBV14	NA	15	TRBJ2-1	CASSQPEEAYNEQFF
TRBV4-1	NA	14	TRBJ1-1	CASSQEQGRDWAFF
TRBV29-1	TRBD1	12	TRBJ1-1	CSVEWGQVEAFF
TRBV5-1	TRBD1	15	TRBJ1-4	CASSIPTGNDEKLFF
TRBV10-3	TRBD1	15	TRBJ1-2	CAISDNRGGLSGYTF
TRBV9	NA	15	TRBJ1-2	CASSVVGGMAYGYTF
TRBV5-1	TRBD1	15	TRBJ1-4	CASSFSGTGTEKLFF
TRBV9	TRBD2	14	TRBJ2-5	CASGGLAGLETQYF
TRBV13	NA	11	TRBJ2-2	CASSFRGELFF
TRBV28	TRBD1	12	TRBJ2-5	CASTRGHGTQYF
TRBV10-3	NA	16	TRBJ1-3	CAIKETGDSSGNTIYF
TRBV7-3	NA	12	TRBJ2-1	CASSPSRGEQFF
TRBV27	NA	12	TRBJ1-1	CASRFKNTEAFF
TRBV19	TRBD1	16	TRBJ1-1	CASSAGTGIMNTEAFF
TRBV5-4	NA	13	TRBJ2-4	CASSLRLRNIQYF
TRBV28	NA	16	TRBJ2-1	CASSLYPGGLRNEQFF
TRBV27	NA	12	TRBJ2-7	CASRGGADEQYF